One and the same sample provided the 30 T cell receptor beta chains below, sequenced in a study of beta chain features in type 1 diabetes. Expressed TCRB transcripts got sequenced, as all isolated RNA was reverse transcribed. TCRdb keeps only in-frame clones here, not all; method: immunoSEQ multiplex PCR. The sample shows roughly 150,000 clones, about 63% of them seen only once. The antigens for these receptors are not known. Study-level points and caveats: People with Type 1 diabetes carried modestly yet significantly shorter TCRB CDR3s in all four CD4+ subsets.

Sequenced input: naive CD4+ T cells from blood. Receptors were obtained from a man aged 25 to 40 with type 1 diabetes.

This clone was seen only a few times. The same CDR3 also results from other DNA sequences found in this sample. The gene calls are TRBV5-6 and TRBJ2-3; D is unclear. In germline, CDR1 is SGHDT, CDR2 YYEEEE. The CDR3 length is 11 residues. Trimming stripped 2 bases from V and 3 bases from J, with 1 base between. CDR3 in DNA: TGTGCCAGCAGCTTAACAGATACGCAGTATTTT. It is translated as CASSLTDTQYF.

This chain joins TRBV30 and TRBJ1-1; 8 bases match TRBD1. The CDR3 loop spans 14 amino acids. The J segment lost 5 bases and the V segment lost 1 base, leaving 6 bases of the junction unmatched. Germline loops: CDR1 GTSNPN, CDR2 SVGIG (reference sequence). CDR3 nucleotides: TGTGCCTGGAGTGCTGACAGGGGTAGGACTGAAGCTTTCTTT. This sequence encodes CAWSADRGRTEAFF.

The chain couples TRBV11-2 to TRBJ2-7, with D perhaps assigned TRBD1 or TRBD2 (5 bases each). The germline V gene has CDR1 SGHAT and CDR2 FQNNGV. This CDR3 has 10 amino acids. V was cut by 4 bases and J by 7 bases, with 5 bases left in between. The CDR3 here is CASSWGEQYF. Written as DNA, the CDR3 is TGTGCCAGCAGCTGGGGGGAGCAGTACTTC.

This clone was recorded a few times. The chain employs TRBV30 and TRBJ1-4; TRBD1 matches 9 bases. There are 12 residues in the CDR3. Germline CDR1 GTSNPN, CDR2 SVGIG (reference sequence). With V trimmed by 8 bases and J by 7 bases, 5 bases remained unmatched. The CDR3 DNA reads TGTGCCGTGGACAGGGGAGCTGAAAAACTGTTTTTT. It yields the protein CAVDRGAEKLFF. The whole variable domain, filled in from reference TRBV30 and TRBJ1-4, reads SQTIHQWPATLVQPVGSPLSLECTVEGTSNPNLYWYRQAAGRGLQLLFYSVGIGQISSEVPQNLSASRPQDRQFILSSKKLLLSDSGFYLCAVDRGAEKLFFGSGTQLSVL.

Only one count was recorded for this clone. The CDR3 spells CASSLALTNNEQFF. The CDR3 DNA reads as TGTGCCAGCAGCCTAGCACTGACAAACAATGAGCAGTTCTTC. This sequence joins TRBV11-2 and TRBJ2-1, with TRBD2 as a possible D gene (5 bases). The V and J ends lost 5 bases and 5 bases respectively, with 13 bases between them. The CDR3 covers 14 residues. Germline values: CDR1 SGHAT, CDR2 FQNNGV.

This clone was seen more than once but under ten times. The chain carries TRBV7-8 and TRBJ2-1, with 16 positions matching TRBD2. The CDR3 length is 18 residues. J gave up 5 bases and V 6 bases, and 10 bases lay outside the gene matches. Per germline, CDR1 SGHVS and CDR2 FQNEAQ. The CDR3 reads CASRPGTSGGAENNEQFF. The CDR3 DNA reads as TGTGCCAGCAGGCCAGGGACTAGCGGGGGGGCCGAGAACAATGAGCAGTTCTTC.

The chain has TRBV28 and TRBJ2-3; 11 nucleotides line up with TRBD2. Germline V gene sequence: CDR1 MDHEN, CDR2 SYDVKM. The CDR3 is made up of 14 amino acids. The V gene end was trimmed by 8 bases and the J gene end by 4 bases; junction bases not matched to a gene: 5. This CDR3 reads CASLAGGYADTQYF. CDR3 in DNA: TGTGCCAGCTTAGCGGGGGGGTATGCAGATACGCAGTATTTT.

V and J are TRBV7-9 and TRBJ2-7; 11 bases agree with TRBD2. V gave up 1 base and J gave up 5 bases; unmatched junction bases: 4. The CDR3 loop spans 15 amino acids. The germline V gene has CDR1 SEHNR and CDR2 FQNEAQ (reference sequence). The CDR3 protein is CASSLVGTSGDEQYF. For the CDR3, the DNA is TGTGCCAGCAGCTTAGTAGGGACTAGCGGCGACGAGCAGTACTTC.

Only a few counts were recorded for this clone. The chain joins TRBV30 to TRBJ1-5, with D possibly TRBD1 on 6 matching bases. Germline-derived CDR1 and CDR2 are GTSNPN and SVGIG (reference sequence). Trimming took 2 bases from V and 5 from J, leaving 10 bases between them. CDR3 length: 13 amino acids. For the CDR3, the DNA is TGTGCCTGGAGTCTCCGGACAGATCAGCCCCAGCATTTT. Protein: CAWSLRTDQPQHF.

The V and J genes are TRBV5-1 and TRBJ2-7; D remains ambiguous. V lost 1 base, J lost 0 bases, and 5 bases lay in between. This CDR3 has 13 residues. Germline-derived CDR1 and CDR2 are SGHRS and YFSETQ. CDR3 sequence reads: CASSLTGSYEQYF. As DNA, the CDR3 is TGCGCCAGCAGCTTGACGGGCTCCTACGAGCAGTACTTC. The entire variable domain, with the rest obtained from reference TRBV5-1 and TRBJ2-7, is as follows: KAGVTQTPRYLIKTRGQQVTLSCSPISGHRSVSWYQQTPGQGLQFLFEYFSETQRNKGNFPGRFSGRQFSNSRSEMNVSTLELGDSALYLCASSLTGSYEQYFGPGTRLTVT.

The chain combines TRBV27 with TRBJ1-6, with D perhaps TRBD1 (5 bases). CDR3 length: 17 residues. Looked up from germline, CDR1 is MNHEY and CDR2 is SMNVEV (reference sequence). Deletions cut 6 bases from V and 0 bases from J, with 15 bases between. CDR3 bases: TGTGCCAGCAGCCCCTCGTGGGGGATCTCCTATAATTCACCCCTCCACTTT. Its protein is CASSPSWGISYNSPLHF.

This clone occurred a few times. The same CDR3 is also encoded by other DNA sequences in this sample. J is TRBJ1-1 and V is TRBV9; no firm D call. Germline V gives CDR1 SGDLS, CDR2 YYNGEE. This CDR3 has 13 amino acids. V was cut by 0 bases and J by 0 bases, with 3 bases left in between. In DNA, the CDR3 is TGTGCCAGCAGCGTAGCTTTGAACACTGAAGCTTTCTTT. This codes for CASSVALNTEAFF.

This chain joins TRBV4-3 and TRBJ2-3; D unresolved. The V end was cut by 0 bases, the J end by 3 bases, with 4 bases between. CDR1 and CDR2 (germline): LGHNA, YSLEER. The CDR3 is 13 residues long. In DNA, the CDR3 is TGCGCCAGCAGCCAAGAAGGTACAGATACGCAGTATTTT. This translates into CASSQEGTDTQYF.

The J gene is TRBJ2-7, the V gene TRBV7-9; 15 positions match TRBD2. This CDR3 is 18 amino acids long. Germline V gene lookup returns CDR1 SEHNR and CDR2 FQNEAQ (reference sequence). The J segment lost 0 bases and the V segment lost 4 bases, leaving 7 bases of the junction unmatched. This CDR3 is CASSYGTSGGLSSYEQYF. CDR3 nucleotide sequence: TGTGCCAGCAGCTACGGGACTAGCGGGGGGCTTAGCTCCTACGAGCAGTACTTC.

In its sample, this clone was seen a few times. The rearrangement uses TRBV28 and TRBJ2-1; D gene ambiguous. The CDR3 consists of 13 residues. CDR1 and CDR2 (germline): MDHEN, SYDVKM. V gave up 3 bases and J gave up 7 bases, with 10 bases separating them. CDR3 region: CASSLTARNEQFF. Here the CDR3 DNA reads TGTGCCAGCAGTTTGACGGCCCGGAATGAGCAGTTCTTC.

CDR3 loop: CASSQAPSRGYNSPLHF. CDR3 DNA: TGCGCCAGCAGCCAAGCCCCTAGTCGGGGGTATAATTCACCCCTCCACTTT. The V and J genes are TRBV4-3 and TRBJ1-6; D might be TRBD1 (5 bases). CDR1 and CDR2 from the germline V gene are LGHNA and YSLEER. Trimming removed 1 base at V and 4 bases at J, with 14 bases between. The CDR3 runs to 17 residues.

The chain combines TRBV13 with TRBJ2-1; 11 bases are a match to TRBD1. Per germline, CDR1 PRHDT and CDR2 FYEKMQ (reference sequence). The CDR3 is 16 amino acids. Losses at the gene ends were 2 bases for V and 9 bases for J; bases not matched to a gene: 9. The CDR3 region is CASSLIEWTGGVEQFF. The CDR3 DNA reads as TGTGCCAGCAGCTTAATCGAGTGGACAGGGGGCGTTGAGCAGTTCTTC.

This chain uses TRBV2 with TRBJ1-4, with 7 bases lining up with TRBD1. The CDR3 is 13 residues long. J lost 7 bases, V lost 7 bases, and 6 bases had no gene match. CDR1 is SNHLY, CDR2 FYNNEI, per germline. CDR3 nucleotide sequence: TGTGCCAGCATACAAGGGGGCTCTGAAAAACTGTTTTTT. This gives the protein CASIQGGSEKLFF.

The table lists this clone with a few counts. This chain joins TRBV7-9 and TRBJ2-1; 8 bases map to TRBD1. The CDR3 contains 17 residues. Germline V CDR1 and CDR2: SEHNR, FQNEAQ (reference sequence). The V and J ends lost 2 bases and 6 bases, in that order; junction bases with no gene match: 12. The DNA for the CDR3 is TGTGCCAGCAGCTTATCGTACCGGGACAGGACGGGCAATGAGCAGTTCTTC. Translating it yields CASSLSYRDRTGNEQFF.

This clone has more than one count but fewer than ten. CDR3: CAWSPGQLIEKLFF. CDR3 in DNA: TGTGCCTGGAGCCCAGGACAGCTAATTGAAAAACTGTTTTTT. This sequence joins TRBV30 and TRBJ1-4; perhaps TRBD1 as D (6 bases). Trimming left V 3 bases short and J 7 bases short, with 15 bases between. The CDR3 consists of 14 residues. CDR1 is GTSNPN and CDR2 is SVGIG in the germline V gene (reference sequence).

The CDR3 reads CASSVADRESYGYTF. Written as DNA, the CDR3 is TGTGCCAGCAGCGTAGCGGACAGGGAATCCTATGGCTACACCTTC. The J gene is TRBJ1-2, the V gene TRBV9, with 8 bases identical to TRBD1. From germline, CDR1 is SGDLS and CDR2 YYNGEE. The V gene end was trimmed by 0 bases and the J gene end by 4 bases; junction bases not matched to a gene: 5. This CDR3 region has 15 residues.

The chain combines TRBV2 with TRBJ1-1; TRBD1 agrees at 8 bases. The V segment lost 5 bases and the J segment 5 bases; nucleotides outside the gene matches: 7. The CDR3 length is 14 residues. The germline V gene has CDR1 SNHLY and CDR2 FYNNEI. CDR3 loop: CASSSDRGGTEAFF. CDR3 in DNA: TGTGCCAGCAGTAGCGACAGGGGTGGGACTGAAGCTTTCTTT. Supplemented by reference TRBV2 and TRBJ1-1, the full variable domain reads EPEVTQTPSHQVTQMGQEVILRCVPISNHLYFYWYRQILGQKVEFLVSFYNNEISEKSEIFDDQFSVERPDGSNFTLKIRSTKLEDSAMYFCASSSDRGGTEAFFGQGTRLTVV.

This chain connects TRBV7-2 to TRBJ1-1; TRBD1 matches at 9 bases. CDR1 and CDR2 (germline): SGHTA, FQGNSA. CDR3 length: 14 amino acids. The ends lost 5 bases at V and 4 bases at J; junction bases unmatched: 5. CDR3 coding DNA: TGTGCCAGCAGCCCACAGGGGGCTGGCACTGAAGCTTTCTTT. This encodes CASSPQGAGTEAFF.

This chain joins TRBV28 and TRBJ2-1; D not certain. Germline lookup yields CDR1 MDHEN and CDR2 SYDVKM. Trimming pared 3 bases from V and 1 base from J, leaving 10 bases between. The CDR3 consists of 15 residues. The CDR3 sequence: CASSLHSVSYNEQFF. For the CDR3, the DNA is TGTGCCAGCAGTTTGCACTCAGTATCCTACAATGAGCAGTTCTTC.

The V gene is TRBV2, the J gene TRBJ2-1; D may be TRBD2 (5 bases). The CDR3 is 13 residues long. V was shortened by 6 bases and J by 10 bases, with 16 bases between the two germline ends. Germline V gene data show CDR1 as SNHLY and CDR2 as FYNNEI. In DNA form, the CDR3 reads TGTGCCAGCAGATCCGGACTGCCTGGGGAGCAGTTCTTC. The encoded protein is CASRSGLPGEQFF.

The CDR3 protein is CASSLGESASTDTQYF. CDR3 DNA: TGCGCCAGCAGCTTGGGGGAAAGTGCTAGCACAGATACGCAGTATTTT. The V gene is TRBV5-1, the J gene TRBJ2-3; no firm D call. V lost 0 bases and J 0 bases, leaving 11 bases between the germline ends. Germline loops: CDR1 SGHRS, CDR2 YFSETQ. The CDR3 has 16 residues.

CDR3 sequence (DNA): TGTGCCATCAGGGGAACCGGGACACCGAATGAAAAACTGTTTTTT. Its protein is CAIRGTGTPNEKLFF. The V gene is TRBV10-3, the J gene TRBJ1-4; tentative D call: TRBD1 (6 bases). Trimming pared 6 bases from V and 5 bases from J, leaving 16 bases between. CDR1 is ENHRY, CDR2 SYGVKD, per germline. The CDR3 is made up of 15 amino acids.

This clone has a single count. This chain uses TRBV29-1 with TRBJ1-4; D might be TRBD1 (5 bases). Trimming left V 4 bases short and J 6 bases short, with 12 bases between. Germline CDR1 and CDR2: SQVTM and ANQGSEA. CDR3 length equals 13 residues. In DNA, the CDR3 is TGCAGCGTTGGGCAGGGAGGTGATGAAAAACTGTTTTTT. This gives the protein CSVGQGGDEKLFF.

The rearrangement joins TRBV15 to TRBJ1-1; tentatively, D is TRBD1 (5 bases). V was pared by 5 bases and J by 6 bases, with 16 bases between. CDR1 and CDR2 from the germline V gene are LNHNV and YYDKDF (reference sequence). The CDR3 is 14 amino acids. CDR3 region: CATSASGTVPEAFF. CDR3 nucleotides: TGTGCCACCAGCGCCTCGGGGACCGTACCTGAAGCTTTCTTT.

In DNA form, the CDR3 reads TGCGCCAGCAGCTTGTCAGGGGCAGACATTCAGTACTTC. Protein sequence: CASSLSGADIQYF. The chain employs TRBV5-1 and TRBJ2-4; a possible D gene is TRBD1 (6 bases). CDR3 size: 13 residues. Trimming stripped 1 base from V and 8 bases from J, with 10 bases between. Germline lookup yields CDR1 SGHRS and CDR2 YFSETQ.